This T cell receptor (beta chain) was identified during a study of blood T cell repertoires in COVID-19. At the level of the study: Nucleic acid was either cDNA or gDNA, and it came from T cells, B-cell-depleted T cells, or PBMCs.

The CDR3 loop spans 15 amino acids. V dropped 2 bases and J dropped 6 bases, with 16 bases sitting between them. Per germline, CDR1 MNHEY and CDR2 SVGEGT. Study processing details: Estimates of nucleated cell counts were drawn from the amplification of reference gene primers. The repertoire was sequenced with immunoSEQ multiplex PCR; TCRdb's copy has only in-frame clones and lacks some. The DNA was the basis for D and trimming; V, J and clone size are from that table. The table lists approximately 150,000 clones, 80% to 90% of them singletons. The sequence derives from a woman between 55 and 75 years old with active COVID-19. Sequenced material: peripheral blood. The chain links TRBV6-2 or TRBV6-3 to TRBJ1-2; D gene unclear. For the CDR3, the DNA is TGTGCCAGCAGTTACACGATAGATCCCGTGGATGGCTACACCTTC. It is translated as CASSYTIDPVDGYTF.